This entry lists 28 T cell receptor beta chains sequenced from one sample in a study of vaccination effects on CD4 cells after COVID-19 (dated by TCRdb to between 2021 and 2024). Library preparation employed the immunoSEQ multiplex PCR assay. In TCRdb, the immuneACCESS table is reduced to in-frame sequences with V and J assigned. These tables do not hold every clone; where another copy was compared, an unresolved V gene accounts for under half, and the others remain unexplained. The sample table shows roughly 45,000 clones, and around 70% are seen once. In total, the top ten clones hold about 10% of the sample. Antigens of these TCRs are unknown. After around 10 days of culture, CD4+ T cells were isolated with the EasySep CD4+ T cell isolation kit. Each participant got two doses of an mRNA SARS-CoV-2 vaccine, either BNT162b2 or mRNA-1273. Sequenced material: CD4+ T cells from PBMCs cultured without peptide, taken after COVID-19 vaccination. These receptors were collected from a human donor who received a COVID-19 vaccine.

The DNA of the CDR3 is TGCGCCAGCAGCCCTCCGGACAGGGGGACCAACACTGAAGCTTTCTTT. It yields the protein CASSPPDRGTNTEAFF. V gene TRBV4-1 combines with J gene TRBJ1-1, with TRBD1 identical over 10 bases. The CDR3 extends over 16 amino acids. With V trimmed by 4 bases and J by 2 bases, 7 bases remained unmatched. From germline, CDR1 is MGHRA and CDR2 YSYEKL.

The chain carries TRBV10-3 and TRBJ1-2, with D possibly being TRBD1 (6 bases). V was clipped by 10 bases and J by 4 bases, with 13 bases between them. The CDR3 length is 12 residues. The V gene's germline CDR1 is ENHRY and CDR2 SYGVKD. The CDR3 nucleotides read TGTGCCACCCCGGGGGGGCCCTATGGCTACACCTTC. Translation gives CATPGGPYGYTF.

The chain couples TRBV5-1 to TRBJ1-2; D is unclear. The CDR3 runs 16 residues. CDR1 and CDR2 from the germline V gene are SGHRS and YFSETQ. V lost 2 bases and J 2 bases, leaving 16 bases between the germline ends. CDR3 sequence (DNA): TGCGCCAGCAGCTTATCAAGTTCGGGTCTAAACTATGGCTACACCTTC. It yields the protein CASSLSSSGLNYGYTF. The whole variable domain, remainder taken from reference TRBV5-1 and TRBJ1-2, is KAGVTQTPRYLIKTRGQQVTLSCSPISGHRSVSWYQQTPGQGLQFLFEYFSETQRNKGNFPGRFSGRQFSNSRSEMNVSTLELGDSALYLCASSLSSSGLNYGYTFGSGTRLTVV.

In its sample, this clone was seen a few times. The chain uses TRBV3-1 (or the pseudogene TRBV3-2) and TRBJ1-1; tentatively, D is TRBD1 (5 bases). Germline lookup yields CDR1 LGHDT and CDR2 YNNKEL (reference sequence). CDR3 length: 14 amino acids. The germline V and J ends were trimmed by 4 bases and 0 bases, with 9 bases remaining between them. The CDR3 protein is CASSRGLMNTEAFF. The DNA of the CDR3 is TGTGCCAGCAGCCGGGGACTGATGAACACTGAAGCTTTCTTT.

The chain has TRBV5-6 and TRBJ1-2, with 9 nucleotides matching TRBD1. The CDR3 length is 16 residues. Germline CDR1 reads SGHDT; CDR2 reads YYEEEE. The J segment lost 4 bases and the V segment lost 1 base, leaving 8 bases of the junction unmatched. CDR3 DNA sequence: TGTGCCAGCAGCTTGTGGGCTCCGACAGGGGGCTATGGCTACACCTTC. It translates to CASSLWAPTGGYGYTF.

The V gene is TRBV10-3, the J gene TRBJ1-1, with 7 bases matching TRBD1. CDR1 is ENHRY and CDR2 is SYGVKD in the germline V gene. CDR3 length: 16 residues. J was trimmed by 1 base and V by 0 bases; bases with no gene match: 5. DNA for the CDR3: TGTGCCATCAGTGAGTCGAGGGACAGCAAGAACACTGAAGCTTTCTTT. The encoded protein is CAISESRDSKNTEAFF.

The J gene is TRBJ2-2, the V gene TRBV4-1; 7 nucleotides align to TRBD1. The length of the CDR3 is 15 residues. The V gene's germline CDR1 is MGHRA and CDR2 YSYEKL. V shed 2 bases, J shed 5 bases, and the junction held 5 bases outside the gene matches. CDR3 bases: TGCGCCAGCAGCCAACCCGGGACAGAGACCGGGGAGCTGTTTTTT. Amino acids: CASSQPGTETGELFF.

This CDR3 reads CASSSGVGATGELFF. The CDR3 coding sequence is TGTGCCAGCAGCTCAGGGGTGGGGGCCACCGGGGAGCTGTTTTTT. The rearrangement uses TRBV7-7 and TRBJ2-2; D perhaps matches TRBD1 (6 bases). Germline V CDR1 and CDR2: SSHAT, FNYEAQ (reference sequence). The CDR3 length is 15 residues. V shed 4 bases and J shed 4 bases, with 13 bases lying between them.

The rearrangement links TRBV19 to TRBJ2-1, with 7 bases lining up with TRBD2. V dropped 7 bases and J dropped 0; count of bases not matched to a gene: 6. CDR1 and CDR2 from the germline V gene are LNHDA and SQIVND (reference sequence). The CDR3 is 15 amino acids. CDR3 sequence: CASTISGASYNEQFF. CDR3 bases: TGTGCCAGTACCATAAGCGGGGCCTCCTACAATGAGCAGTTCTTC.

The V gene is TRBV15, the J gene TRBJ2-3; D perhaps matches TRBD2 (6 bases). The CDR3 is 18 residues long. Germline V gives CDR1 LNHNV, CDR2 YYDKDF (reference sequence). The V and J ends lost 0 bases and 0 bases respectively, with 16 bases between them. The CDR3 loop reads CATSRDRGAGLSTDTQYF. The CDR3 DNA reads as TGTGCCACCAGCAGAGATCGAGGAGCGGGCCTTAGCACAGATACGCAGTATTTT.

V gene TRBV13 combines with J gene TRBJ2-7, with no clear D. CDR3 length equals 14 residues. From germline, CDR1 is PRHDT and CDR2 FYEKMQ (reference sequence). Trimming shortened V by 1 base and J by 3 bases, and 10 bases separated the two germline ends. CDR3 bases: TGTGCCAGCAGCTTAGTTCGCCACTACTACGAGCAGTACTTC. It specifies CASSLVRHYYEQYF.

The chain recombines TRBV24-1 with TRBJ2-1, with D possibly TRBD1 on 6 matching bases. Trimming pared 4 bases from V and 10 bases from J, leaving 10 bases between. The CDR3 consists of 12 residues. The germline V gene encodes CDR1 KGHDR and CDR2 SFDVKD. The CDR3 loop is CATSEFRGEQFF. The CDR3 DNA follows: TGTGCCACCAGTGAATTCAGGGGCGAGCAGTTCTTC.

The chain is built from TRBV18 and TRBJ2-1; 11 bases align to TRBD2. J was trimmed by 9 bases and V by 0 bases; bases with no gene match: 7. The germline CDR1 and CDR2 sequences are KGHSH and LQKENI. This CDR3 comprises 16 residues. In nucleotides, the CDR3 is TGTGCCAGCTCACCACCCGGGACTAGCGGAAGGGGTGAGCAGTTCTTC. This sequence encodes CASSPPGTSGRGEQFF.

The V and J genes are TRBV28 and TRBJ1-2; perhaps TRBD1 as D (6 bases). The CDR3 has 14 amino acids. V was trimmed by 5 bases and J by 8 bases, leaving 18 bases between them. Germline V gives CDR1 MDHEN, CDR2 SYDVKM. CDR3 amino acids: CASSPTGIRWGYTF. CDR3 in DNA: TGTGCCAGCAGTCCGACAGGAATAAGATGGGGCTACACCTTC.

The chain couples TRBV5-1 to TRBJ2-1; D not certain. Deletions cut 4 bases from V and 2 bases from J, with 7 bases between. The CDR3 covers 13 residues. The germline V gene encodes CDR1 SGHRS and CDR2 YFSETQ. The CDR3 DNA follows: TGCGCCAGCAGCCCAACCGCCTACAATGAGCAGTTCTTC. This translates into CASSPTAYNEQFF.

This clone was observed a handful of times. The chain employs TRBV7-9 and TRBJ2-1; 10 positions agree with TRBD2. The CDR3 length is 15 residues. After removal of 2 bases from V and 7 bases from J, the junction contained 5 bases not matched to a gene. The germline V gene has CDR1 SEHNR and CDR2 FQNEAQ (reference sequence). The CDR3 coding sequence is TGTGCCAGCAGCTTACTAGCGGGAGTAAGTAATGAGCAGTTCTTC. Translating gives CASSLLAGVSNEQFF. Combining the CDR3 with reference TRBV7-9 and TRBJ2-1 gives the whole variable domain DTGVSQNPRHKITKRGQNVTFRCDPISEHNRLYWYRQTLGQGPEFLTYFQNEAQLEKSRLLSDRFSAERPKGSFSTLEIQRTEQGDSAMYLCASSLLAGVSNEQFFGPGTRLTVL.

This clone was seen once. The chain uses TRBV6-1 and TRBJ2-1; D not certain. CDR1 is MNHNS and CDR2 is SASEGT in the germline V gene. This CDR3 is built from 15 residues. Trimming removed 1 base from V and 3 bases from J, with 10 bases in between. CDR3 DNA: TGTGCCAGCAGTGAAGGAGCAGGCGACTACAATGAGCAGTTCTTC. This codes for CASSEGAGDYNEQFF.

V and J are TRBV3-1 (or the pseudogene TRBV3-2) and TRBJ1-2; D is undetermined. Germline values: CDR1 LGHDT, CDR2 YNNKEL (reference sequence). The CDR3 runs 11 residues. V lost 3 bases and J 5 bases, leaving 4 bases between the germline ends. The CDR3 loop reads CASSQGYGYTF. The CDR3 coding sequence is TGTGCCAGCAGCCAGGGTTATGGCTACACCTTC.

A few counts support this clone. As DNA, the CDR3 is TGTGCCAGCAGTGAAGCGCTTCAAGGGGTTGGCTACACCTTC. It specifies CASSEALQGVGYTF. The chain carries TRBV2 and TRBJ1-2, with a possible D match to TRBD1 (5 bases). The CDR3 sequence is 14 residues long. Trimming removed 0 bases at V and 7 bases at J, with 12 bases between. Per the germline V gene, CDR1 is SNHLY and CDR2 is FYNNEI.

The chain employs TRBV5-1 and TRBJ2-6; the match to TRBD1 covers 8 bases. The germline CDR1 and CDR2 sequences are SGHRS and YFSETQ. The CDR3 spans 17 residues. V trimming: 1 base; J trimming: 0 bases; junction bases outside the gene matches: 3. The DNA of the CDR3 is TGCGCCAGCAGCTTGACAGGGGGTAACTCTGGGGCCAACGTCCTGACTTTC. Protein: CASSLTGGNSGANVLTF.

The DNA of the CDR3 is TGTGCCAGCAGTTTAGCGGGAGGATTTGAGCAGTTCTTC. Encoded protein: CASSLAGGFEQFF. The chain recombines TRBV6-6 with TRBJ2-1; 10 bases are shared with TRBD2. The J segment lost 9 bases and the V segment lost 4 bases, leaving 3 bases of the junction unmatched. Germline V gene lookup returns CDR1 MNHNY and CDR2 SVGAGI (reference sequence). This CDR3 has 13 amino acids.

The chain has TRBV6-4 and TRBJ2-3; the match to TRBD2 covers 9 bases. Germline values: CDR1 MRHNA, CDR2 SNTAGT. CDR3 length: 14 amino acids. V shed 5 bases and J 4 bases; nucleotides not matched to a gene: 4. The CDR3 DNA reads TGTGCCAGCAGTCCAAAGCGGGAGGCAGATACGCAGTATTTT. The encoded protein is CASSPKREADTQYF.

The chain is built from TRBV6-1 and TRBJ2-1; 8 bases are shared with TRBD2. The CDR3 length is 16 residues. The J segment lost 6 bases and the V segment lost 6 bases, leaving 13 bases of the junction unmatched. Germline loops: CDR1 MNHNS, CDR2 SASEGT. The CDR3 loop reads CASSESGTRLSNEQFF. The DNA for the CDR3 is TGTGCCAGCAGCGAAAGCGGGACTAGGTTATCCAATGAGCAGTTCTTC.

V is TRBV4-1 and J is TRBJ1-1; 9 bases map to TRBD1. CDR3 size: 19 residues. The germline V gene encodes CDR1 MGHRA and CDR2 YSYEKL. The J segment lost 4 bases and the V segment lost 2 bases, leaving 17 bases of the junction unmatched. The CDR3 spells CASSQPLQVRDRVSTEAFF. For the CDR3, the DNA is TGCGCCAGCAGCCAACCGCTGCAGGTCCGGGACAGGGTGAGCACTGAAGCTTTCTTT.

There are a few counts of this clone. CDR3 coding DNA: TGTGCCAGCAGCTTGGGGGGGGCGCGGACTGAAGCTTTCTTT. Translated: CASSLGGARTEAFF. This chain uses TRBV7-9 with TRBJ1-1; the D gene is possibly TRBD1 (6 bases). The germline CDR1 and CDR2 sequences are SEHNR and FQNEAQ (reference sequence). V lost 3 bases to trimming and J lost 5 bases, with 13 bases between them. The CDR3 is made up of 14 amino acids.

The rearrangement uses TRBV6-1 and TRBJ2-7, with 7 bases matching TRBD2. Germline V gene sequence: CDR1 MNHNS, CDR2 SASEGT. The length of the CDR3 is 14 residues. V dropped 3 bases and J dropped 4; count of bases not matched to a gene: 6. The CDR3 is CASSDGGSIYEQYF. The CDR3 nucleotides are TGTGCCAGCAGTGATGGCGGGAGTATTTACGAGCAGTACTTC.

In DNA form, the CDR3 reads TGCGCCAGCAGCCCCCCCATTGGCCAGTCCGCGGATGAGCAGTTCTTC. Translation: CASSPPIGQSADEQFF. The chain combines TRBV5-1 with TRBJ2-1; D unresolved. V was clipped by 4 bases and J by 8 bases, with 22 bases between them. The CDR3 is 16 residues long. CDR1 is SGHRS and CDR2 is YFSETQ in the germline V gene.

V is TRBV18 and J is TRBJ1-1; 7 bases are shared with TRBD1. This CDR3 has 14 amino acids. The germline V gene encodes CDR1 KGHSH and CDR2 LQKENI. Trimming at V came to 6 bases and at J to 4 bases, leaving 8 bases not matched to a gene. CDR3 in amino acids: CASSATGAITEAFF. The CDR3 DNA reads TGTGCCAGCTCCGCAACAGGGGCCATCACTGAAGCTTTCTTT.